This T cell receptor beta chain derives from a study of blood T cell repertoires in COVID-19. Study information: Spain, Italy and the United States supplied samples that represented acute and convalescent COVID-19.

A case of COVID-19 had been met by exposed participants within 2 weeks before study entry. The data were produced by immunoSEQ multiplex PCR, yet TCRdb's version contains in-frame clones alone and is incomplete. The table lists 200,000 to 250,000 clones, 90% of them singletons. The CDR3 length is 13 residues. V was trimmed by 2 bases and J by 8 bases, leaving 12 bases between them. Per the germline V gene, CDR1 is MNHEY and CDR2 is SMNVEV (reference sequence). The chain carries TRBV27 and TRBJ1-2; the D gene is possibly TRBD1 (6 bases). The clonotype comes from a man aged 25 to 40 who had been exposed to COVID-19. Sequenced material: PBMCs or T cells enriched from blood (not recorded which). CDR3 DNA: TGTGCCAGCAGTTTAAAGGGGGGGTCCGGCTACACCTTC. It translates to CASSLKGGSGYTF.